This paragraph covers one T cell receptor beta chain sequence. Using immunoSEQ multiplex PCR, the repertoire was profiled, and TCRdb retains in-frame clones only, with some absent. This sample carries approximately 450,000 clones, about 90% of them seen once, and the ten largest clones take roughly 1.8%. CDR1 and CDR2 (germline): SGHKS, YYEKEE (reference sequence). The CDR3 runs to 15 residues. J lost 4 bases, V lost 1 base, and 5 bases had no gene match. This specimen comes from a study of blood T cell repertoires in COVID-19. At the level of the study: COVID-19 samples, acute and convalescent, were from the United States, Italy and Spain. The cDNA or gDNA used as material had been derived from T cells, B-cell-depleted T cells, or PBMCs.

The cohort comprised adults aged about 18 to 90 years residing in under 25 US areas. Which cohort a participant joined came from the clinical history participants gave. The gene calls are TRBV5-5 and TRBJ2-5, with TRBD1 matching over 9 bases. This clonotype originated in a woman aged 18 to 35 with acute COVID-19. The sequenced sample consisted of PBMCs or T cells enriched from blood (not recorded which). CDR3 sequence reads: CASSLMTGGRETQYF. CDR3 coding DNA: TGTGCCAGCAGCTTGATGACAGGGGGTCGAGAGACCCAGTACTTC.